This T cell receptor (beta chain) was documented in a study of blood T cells in healthy people across ages. The authors ran a second PCR of 7 to 11 cycles using a sample-barcoded 5' primer and a J-beta primer mix. TCRdb reanalysed the 5' RACE reads using MiXCR and keeps one entry per CDR3 protein. The table shows around 1,900,000 distinct CDR3 sequences, with about two fifths occurring only once. The V gene end was trimmed by 4 bases and the J gene end by 0 bases; junction bases not matched to a gene: 2. Per the germline V gene, CDR1 is KGHDR and CDR2 is SFDVKD. CDR3 size: 15 residues. Sequences were obtained from blood. The clonotype was recovered from a human donor in good health. The V call is TRBV24-1, the J call TRBJ1-5, with TRBD1 identical over 7 bases. CDR3 amino acids: CATSEPGGSNQPQHF. CDR3 bases: TGTGCCACCAGTGAGCCAGGGGGTAGCAATCAGCCCCAGCATTTT.